These 3 T cell receptor beta chains originate from one sample sequenced in a study of blood T cell repertoires in COVID-19. Profiled with immunoSEQ multiplex PCR; TCRdb holds only in-frame clones, not every one. Of roughly 150,000 clones listed, over 70% are singletons. The sequencing sample was made of PBMCs or T cells enriched from blood (not recorded which). The receptor set was obtained from an older man who had been exposed to COVID-19.

The gene calls are TRBV7-9 and TRBJ2-7; 10 nucleotides line up with TRBD2. CDR3 length equals 17 residues. J lost 3 bases, V lost 4 bases, and 12 bases had no gene match. CDR1 and CDR2 (germline): SEHNR, FQNEAQ (reference sequence). The chain's CDR3 is CASSSGLAGVFFYEQYF. CDR3 nucleotide sequence: TGTGCCAGCAGCTCCGGGCTAGCGGGAGTGTTTTTCTACGAGCAGTACTTC. Full variable domain (missing parts from reference TRBV7-9 and TRBJ2-7): DTGVSQNPRHKITKRGQNVTFRCDPISEHNRLYWYRQTLGQGPEFLTYFQNEAQLEKSRLLSDRFSAERPKGSFSTLEIQRTEQGDSAMYLCASSSGLAGVFFYEQYFGPGTRLTVT.

The chain employs TRBV4-1 and TRBJ2-7; tentative D call: TRBD2 (5 bases). There are 15 residues in the CDR3. Trimming took off 1 base at V and 0 bases at J, with 10 bases between the two ends. CDR1 is MGHRA, CDR2 YSYEKL, per germline. The CDR3 spells CASSQVPAASYEQYF. The CDR3 DNA is TGCGCCAGCAGCCAAGTCCCAGCGGCCTCCTACGAGCAGTACTTC.

The chain uses TRBV29-1 and TRBJ1-1; D is undetermined. Deletions cut 0 bases from V and 6 bases from J, with 11 bases between. Germline CDR1 and CDR2: SQVTM and ANQGSEA. The CDR3 covers 13 residues. The CDR3 spells CSVEDTSGSEAFF. The DNA of the CDR3 is TGCAGCGTTGAAGATACGTCAGGTTCTGAAGCTTTCTTT. Full variable domain (missing parts from reference TRBV29-1 and TRBJ1-1): SAVISQKPSRDICQRGTSLTIQCQVDSQVTMMFWYRQQPGQSLTLIATANQGSEATYESGFVIDKFPISRPNLTFSTLTVSNMSPEDSSIYLCSVEDTSGSEAFFGQGTRLTVV.